The subject of this entry is one T cell receptor beta chain. Its target is unknown. Assay: immunoSEQ multiplex PCR; the TCRdb copy retains only in-frame clones and omits some. The data hold tens of thousands of clones, with around 68% observed a single time. The data derive from a study of cytotoxic CD8 clonotypes in ibrutinib-treated CLL. Overall study context: Overall, some 24 responses were partial and 2 complete; following median roughly 62 months, about 15 patients stayed remitted and roughly twelve progressed. Points from the study as a whole: A difference in sampling times existed between sustained-remission and progressing patients. At ibrutinib response, clonality increased, and at progression it declined back toward baseline.

The J segment lost 7 bases and the V segment lost 2 bases, leaving 7 bases of the junction unmatched. The CDR3 consists of 14 residues. CDR1 is MNHEY, CDR2 SVGAGI, per germline. This material consisted of PBMCs, taken after 12 months of ibrutinib treatment. The receptor was isolated from a human donor with chronic lymphocytic leukemia. The rearrangement links TRBV6-5 to TRBJ1-2, with 7 bases identical to TRBD1. CDR3 sequence (DNA): TGTGCCAGCAGTTACACTGGGACAGCTCCTGGCTACACCTTC. Amino acid sequence: CASSYTGTAPGYTF.